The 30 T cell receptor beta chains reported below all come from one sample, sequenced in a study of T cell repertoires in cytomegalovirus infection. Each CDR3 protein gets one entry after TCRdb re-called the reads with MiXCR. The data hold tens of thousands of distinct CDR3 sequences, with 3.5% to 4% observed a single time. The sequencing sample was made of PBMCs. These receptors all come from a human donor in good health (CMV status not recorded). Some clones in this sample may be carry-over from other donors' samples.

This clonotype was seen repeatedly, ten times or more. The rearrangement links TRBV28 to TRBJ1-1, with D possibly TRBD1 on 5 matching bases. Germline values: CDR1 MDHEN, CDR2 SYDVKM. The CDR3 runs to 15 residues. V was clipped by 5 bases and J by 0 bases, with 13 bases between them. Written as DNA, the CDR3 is TGTGCCAGCAGTCGGATGACAGTGATGAACACTGAAGCTTTCTTT. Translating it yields CASSRMTVMNTEAFF. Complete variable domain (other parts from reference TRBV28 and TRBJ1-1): DVKVTQSSRYLVKRTGEKVFLECVQDMDHENMFWYRQDPGLGLRLIYFSYDVKMKEKGDIPEGYSVSREKKERFSLILESASTNQTSMYLCASSRMTVMNTEAFFGQGTRLTVV.

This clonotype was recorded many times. CDR3 sequence: CASSPTTNQPQHF. The CDR3 bases are TGTGCCAGCAGCCCTACGACCAATCAGCCCCAGCATTTT. The chain joins TRBV7-2 to TRBJ1-5; D gene unclear. Germline CDR1 is SGHTA and CDR2 is FQGNSA. The CDR3 is made up of 13 amino acids. The V end was cut by 5 bases, the J end by 3 bases, with 8 bases between.

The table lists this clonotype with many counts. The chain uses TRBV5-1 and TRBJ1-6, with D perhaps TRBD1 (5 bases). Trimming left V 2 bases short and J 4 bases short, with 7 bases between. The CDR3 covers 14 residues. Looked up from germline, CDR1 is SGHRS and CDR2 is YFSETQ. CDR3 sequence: CASSFGGYNSPLHF. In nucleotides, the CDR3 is TGCGCCAGCAGCTTCGGGGGTTATAATTCACCCCTCCACTTT.

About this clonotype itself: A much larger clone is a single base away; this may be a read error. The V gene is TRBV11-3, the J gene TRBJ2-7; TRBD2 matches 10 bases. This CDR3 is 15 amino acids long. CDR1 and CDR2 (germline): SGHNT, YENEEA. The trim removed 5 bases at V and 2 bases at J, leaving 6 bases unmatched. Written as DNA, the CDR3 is TGTGCCAGCAGCCCCGGTAGCGGGAGGCCCTACGAGCAGTACTTC. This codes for CASSPGSGRPYEQYF.

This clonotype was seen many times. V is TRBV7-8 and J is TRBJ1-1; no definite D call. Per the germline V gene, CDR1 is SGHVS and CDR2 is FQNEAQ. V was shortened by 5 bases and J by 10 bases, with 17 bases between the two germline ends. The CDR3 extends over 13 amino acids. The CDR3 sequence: CASSPPGHRGAFF. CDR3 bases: TGTGCCAGCAGCCCACCGGGCCACCGAGGAGCTTTCTTT.

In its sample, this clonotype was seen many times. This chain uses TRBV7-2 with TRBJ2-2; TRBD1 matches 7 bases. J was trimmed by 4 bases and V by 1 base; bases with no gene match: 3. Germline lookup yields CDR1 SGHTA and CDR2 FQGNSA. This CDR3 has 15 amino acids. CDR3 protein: CASSLGQGSTGELFF. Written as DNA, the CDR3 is TGTGCCAGCAGCTTAGGACAGGGCAGCACCGGGGAGCTGTTTTTT.

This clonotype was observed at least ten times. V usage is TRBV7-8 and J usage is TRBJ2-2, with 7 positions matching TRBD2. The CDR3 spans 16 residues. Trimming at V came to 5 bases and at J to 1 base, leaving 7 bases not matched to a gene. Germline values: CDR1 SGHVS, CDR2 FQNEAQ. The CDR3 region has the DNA TGTGCCAGCAGCCCAACACTAGCGATGAACACCGGGGAGCTGTTTTTT. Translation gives CASSPTLAMNTGELFF. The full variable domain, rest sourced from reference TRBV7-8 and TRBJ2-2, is GAGVSQSPRYKVAKRGQDVALRCDPISGHVSLFWYQQALGQGPEFLTYFQNEAQLDKSGLPSDRFFAERPEGSVSTLKIQRTQQEDSAVYLCASSPTLAMNTGELFFGEGSRLTVL.

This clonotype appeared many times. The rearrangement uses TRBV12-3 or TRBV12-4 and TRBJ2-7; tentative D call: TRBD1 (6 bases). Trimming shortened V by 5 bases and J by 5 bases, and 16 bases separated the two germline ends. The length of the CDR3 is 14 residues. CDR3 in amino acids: CASSAVRGIDEQYF. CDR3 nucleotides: TGTGCCAGCAGTGCGGTAAGGGGGATCGACGAGCAGTACTTC.

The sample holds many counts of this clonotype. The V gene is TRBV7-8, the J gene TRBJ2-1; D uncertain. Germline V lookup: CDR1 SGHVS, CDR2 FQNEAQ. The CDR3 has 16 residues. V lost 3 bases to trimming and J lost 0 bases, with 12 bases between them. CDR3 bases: TGTGCCAGCAGCTTTGTTCTTCGCAACTCCTACAATGAGCAGTTCTTC. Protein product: CASSFVLRNSYNEQFF.

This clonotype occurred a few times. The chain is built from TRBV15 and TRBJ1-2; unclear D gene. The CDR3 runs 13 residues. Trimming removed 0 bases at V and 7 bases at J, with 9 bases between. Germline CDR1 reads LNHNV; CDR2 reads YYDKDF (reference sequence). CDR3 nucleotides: TGTGCCACCAGCAGAGATAGGTTCTCTGGCTACACCTTC. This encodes CATSRDRFSGYTF.

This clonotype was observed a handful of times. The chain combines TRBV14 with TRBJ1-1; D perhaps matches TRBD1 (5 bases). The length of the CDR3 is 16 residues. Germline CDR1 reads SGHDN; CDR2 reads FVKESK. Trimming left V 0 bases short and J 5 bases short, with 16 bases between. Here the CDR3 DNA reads TGTGCCAGCAGCCAAGATCTGGGCAGGGTTGTGACTGAAGCTTTCTTT. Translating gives CASSQDLGRVVTEAFF.

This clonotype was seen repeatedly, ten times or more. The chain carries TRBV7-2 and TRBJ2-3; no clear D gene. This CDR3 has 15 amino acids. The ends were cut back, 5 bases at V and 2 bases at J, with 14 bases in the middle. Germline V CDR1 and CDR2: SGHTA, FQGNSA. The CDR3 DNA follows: TGTGCCAGCAGCCCCTACCCGTGGGACACAGATACGCAGTATTTT. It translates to CASSPYPWDTDTQYF. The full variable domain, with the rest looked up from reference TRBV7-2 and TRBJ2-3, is GAGVSQSPSNKVTEKGKDVELRCDPISGHTALYWYRQSLGQGLEFLIYFQGNSAPDKSGLPSDRFSAERTGGSVSTLTIQRTQQEDSAVYLCASSPYPWDTDTQYFGPGTRLTVL.

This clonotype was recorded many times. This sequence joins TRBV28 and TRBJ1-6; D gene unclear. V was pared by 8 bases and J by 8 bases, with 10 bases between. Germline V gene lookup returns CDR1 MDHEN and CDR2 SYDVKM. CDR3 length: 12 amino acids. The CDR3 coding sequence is TGTGCCAGCTTCCCGCGATATTCACCCCTCCACTTT. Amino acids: CASFPRYSPLHF.

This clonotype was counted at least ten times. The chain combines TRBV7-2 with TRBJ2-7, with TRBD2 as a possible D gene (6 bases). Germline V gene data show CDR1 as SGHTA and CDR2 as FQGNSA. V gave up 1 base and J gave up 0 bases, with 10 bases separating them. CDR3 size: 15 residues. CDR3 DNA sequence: TGTGCCAGCAGCTTAGGCCGGGGGACCTCCTACGAGCAGTACTTC. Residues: CASSLGRGTSYEQYF.

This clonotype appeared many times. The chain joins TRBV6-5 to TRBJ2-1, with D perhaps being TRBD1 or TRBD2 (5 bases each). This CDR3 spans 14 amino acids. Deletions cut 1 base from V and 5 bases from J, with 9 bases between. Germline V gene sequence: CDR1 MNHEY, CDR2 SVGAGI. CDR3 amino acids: CASSYWGRDNEQFF. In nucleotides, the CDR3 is TGTGCCAGCAGTTACTGGGGACGGGACAATGAGCAGTTCTTC.

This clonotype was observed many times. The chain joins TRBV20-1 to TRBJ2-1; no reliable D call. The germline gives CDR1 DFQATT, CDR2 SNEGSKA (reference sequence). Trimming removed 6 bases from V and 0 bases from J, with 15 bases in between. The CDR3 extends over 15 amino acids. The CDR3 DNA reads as TGCAGTGCCAGCCAGCGACGACCCTCCTACAATGAGCAGTTCTTC. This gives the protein CSASQRRPSYNEQFF.

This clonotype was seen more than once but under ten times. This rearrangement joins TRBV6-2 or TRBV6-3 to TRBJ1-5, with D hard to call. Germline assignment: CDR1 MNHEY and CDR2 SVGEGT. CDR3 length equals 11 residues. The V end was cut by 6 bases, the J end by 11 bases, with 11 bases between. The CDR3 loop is CASSSSWSQHF. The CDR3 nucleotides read TGTGCCAGCAGCTCGAGTTGGTCCCAGCATTTT.

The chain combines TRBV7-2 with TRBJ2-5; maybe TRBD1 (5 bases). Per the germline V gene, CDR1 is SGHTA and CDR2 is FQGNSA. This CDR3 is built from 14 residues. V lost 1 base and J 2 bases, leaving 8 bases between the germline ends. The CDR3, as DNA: TGTGCCAGCAGCTTAGGACAGAAACAAGAGACCCAGTACTTC. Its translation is CASSLGQKQETQYF.

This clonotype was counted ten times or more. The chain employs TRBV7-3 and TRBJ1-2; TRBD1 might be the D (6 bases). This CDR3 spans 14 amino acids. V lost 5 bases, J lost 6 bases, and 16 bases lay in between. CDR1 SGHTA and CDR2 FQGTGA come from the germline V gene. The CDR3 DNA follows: TGTGCCAGCAGCCTCACAGGGAGAGGAGATGGCTACACCTTC. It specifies CASSLTGRGDGYTF.

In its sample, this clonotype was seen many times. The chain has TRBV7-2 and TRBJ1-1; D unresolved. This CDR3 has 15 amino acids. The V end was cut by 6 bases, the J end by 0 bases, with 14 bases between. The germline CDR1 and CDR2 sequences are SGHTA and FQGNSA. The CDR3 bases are TGTGCCAGCAGTCCTGCCGGGGTCCTGAACACTGAAGCTTTCTTT. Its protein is CASSPAGVLNTEAFF.

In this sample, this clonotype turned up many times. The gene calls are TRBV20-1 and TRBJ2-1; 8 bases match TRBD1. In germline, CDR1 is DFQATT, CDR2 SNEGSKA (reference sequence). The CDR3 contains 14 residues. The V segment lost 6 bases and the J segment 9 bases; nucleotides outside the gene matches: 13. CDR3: CSAGQGGFRSEQFF. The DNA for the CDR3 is TGCAGTGCCGGACAGGGTGGATTCCGAAGTGAGCAGTTCTTC.

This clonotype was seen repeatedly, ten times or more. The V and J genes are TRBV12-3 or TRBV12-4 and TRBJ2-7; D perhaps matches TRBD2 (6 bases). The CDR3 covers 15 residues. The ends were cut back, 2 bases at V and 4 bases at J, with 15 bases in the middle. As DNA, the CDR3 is TGTGCCAGCAGTTTACTGACGGGAGAGGTATACGAGCAGTACTTC. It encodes CASSLLTGEVYEQYF.

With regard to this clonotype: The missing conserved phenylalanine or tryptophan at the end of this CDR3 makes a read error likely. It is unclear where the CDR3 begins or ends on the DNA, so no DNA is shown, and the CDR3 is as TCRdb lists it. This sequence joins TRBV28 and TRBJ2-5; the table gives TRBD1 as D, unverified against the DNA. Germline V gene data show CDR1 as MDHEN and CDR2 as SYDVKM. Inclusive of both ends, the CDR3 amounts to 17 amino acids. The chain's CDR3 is CASSLLRSGAGRETPYC.

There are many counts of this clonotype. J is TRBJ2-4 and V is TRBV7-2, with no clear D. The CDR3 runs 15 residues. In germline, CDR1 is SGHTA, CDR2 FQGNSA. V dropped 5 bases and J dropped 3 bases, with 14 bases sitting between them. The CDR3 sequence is CASSLSSRIKNIQYF. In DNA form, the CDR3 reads TGTGCCAGCAGCCTAAGTTCCAGAATCAAAAACATTCAGTACTTC.

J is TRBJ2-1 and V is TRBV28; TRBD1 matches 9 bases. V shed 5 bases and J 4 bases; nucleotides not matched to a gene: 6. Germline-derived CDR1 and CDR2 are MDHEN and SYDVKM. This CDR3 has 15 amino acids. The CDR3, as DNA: TGTGCCAGCAGTGTGGGACAGGGATTTTACAATGAGCAGTTCTTC. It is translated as CASSVGQGFYNEQFF. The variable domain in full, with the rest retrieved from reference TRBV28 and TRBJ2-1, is DVKVTQSSRYLVKRTGEKVFLECVQDMDHENMFWYRQDPGLGLRLIYFSYDVKMKEKGDIPEGYSVSREKKERFSLILESASTNQTSMYLCASSVGQGFYNEQFFGPGTRLTVL.

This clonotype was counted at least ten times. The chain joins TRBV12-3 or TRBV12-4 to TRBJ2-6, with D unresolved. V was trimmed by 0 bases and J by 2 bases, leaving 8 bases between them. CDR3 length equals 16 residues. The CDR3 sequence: CASSLALAAGANVLTF. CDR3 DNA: TGTGCCAGCAGTTTAGCGTTGGCTGCTGGGGCCAACGTCCTGACTTTC.

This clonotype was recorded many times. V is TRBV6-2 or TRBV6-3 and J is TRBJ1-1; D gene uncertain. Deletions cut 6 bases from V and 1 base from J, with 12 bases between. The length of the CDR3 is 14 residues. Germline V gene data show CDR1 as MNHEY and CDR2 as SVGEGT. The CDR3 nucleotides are TGTGCCAGCAGCAAAGGGTCACCGAACACTGAAGCTTTCTTT. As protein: CASSKGSPNTEAFF.

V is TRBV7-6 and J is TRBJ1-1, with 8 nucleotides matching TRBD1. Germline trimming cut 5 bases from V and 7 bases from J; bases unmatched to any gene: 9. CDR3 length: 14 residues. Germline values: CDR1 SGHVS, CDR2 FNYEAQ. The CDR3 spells CASSRTGRTNEAFF. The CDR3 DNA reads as TGTGCCAGCAGCCGGACAGGGAGGACCAATGAAGCTTTCTTT.

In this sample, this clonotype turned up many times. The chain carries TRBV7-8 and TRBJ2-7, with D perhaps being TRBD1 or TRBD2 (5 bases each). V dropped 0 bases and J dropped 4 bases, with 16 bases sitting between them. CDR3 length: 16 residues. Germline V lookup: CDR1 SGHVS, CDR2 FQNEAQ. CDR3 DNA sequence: TGTGCCAGCAGCTTAGCGGGACGCATCTACCAATACGAGCAGTACTTC. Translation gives CASSLAGRIYQYEQYF.

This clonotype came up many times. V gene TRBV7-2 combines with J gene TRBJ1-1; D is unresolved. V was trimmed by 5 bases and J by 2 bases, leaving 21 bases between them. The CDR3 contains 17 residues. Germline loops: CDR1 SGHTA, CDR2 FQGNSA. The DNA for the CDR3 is TGTGCCAGCAGCAAGCGTCAAAGGCAAGGGCCTAACACTGAAGCTTTCTTT. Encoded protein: CASSKRQRQGPNTEAFF.